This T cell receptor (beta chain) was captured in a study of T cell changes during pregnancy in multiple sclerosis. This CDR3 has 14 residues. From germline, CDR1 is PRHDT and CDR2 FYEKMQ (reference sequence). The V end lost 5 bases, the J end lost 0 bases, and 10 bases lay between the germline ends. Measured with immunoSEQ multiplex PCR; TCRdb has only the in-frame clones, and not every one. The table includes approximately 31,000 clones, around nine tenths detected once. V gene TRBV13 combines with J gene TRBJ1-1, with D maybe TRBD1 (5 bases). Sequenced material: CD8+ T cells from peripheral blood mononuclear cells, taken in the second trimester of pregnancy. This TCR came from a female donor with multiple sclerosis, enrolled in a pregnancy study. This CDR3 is CASSTDSVNTEAFF. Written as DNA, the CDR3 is TGTGCCAGCAGCACAGACAGTGTGAACACTGAAGCTTTCTTT.